The 9 T cell receptor beta chains presented below share a single source sample, sequenced in a study of post-analysis software for immune sequencing data. Study-level results: About five TRBV segments appeared more often in patients than in controls, and TRBV5-6, TRBV5-1 and TRBV20-1 were among these.

These TCRs are of unknown antigen specificity. Each TCR beta cDNA library carried unique molecular identifiers. TCRdb reanalysed the PCR reads using MiXCR and keeps one entry per CDR3 protein. The sample contains approximately 730,000 distinct CDR3 sequences, 40% to 55% of which appear only once. Sequenced material: blood. The receptors shown here come from a girl between 10 and 17 years old with multiple sclerosis.

This chain joins TRBV6-5 and TRBJ2-7; 14 positions agree with TRBD2. This CDR3 region has 17 residues. CDR1 is MNHEY and CDR2 is SVGAGI in the germline V gene. V lost 0 bases and J lost 4; bases outside the gene matches: 5. The CDR3 loop reads CASSYSSGLAGAYEQYF. The CDR3, as DNA: TGTGCCAGCAGTTACTCTTCGGGACTAGCGGGGGCTTACGAGCAGTACTTC.

This clonotype was observed a handful of times. This chain connects TRBV20-1 to TRBJ2-7; the D gene is possibly TRBD2 (6 bases). This CDR3 contains 14 residues. Germline CDR1 reads DFQATT; CDR2 reads SNEGSKA (reference sequence). V lost 6 bases, J lost 0 bases, and 15 bases lay in between. The CDR3 reads CSAPGELSSYEQYF. In nucleotides, the CDR3 is TGCAGTGCGCCGGGGGAGCTCAGCTCCTACGAGCAGTACTTC.

This clonotype was counted once. The rearrangement uses TRBV6-1 and TRBJ2-1; D uncertain. The V end lost 8 bases, the J end lost 2 bases, and 13 bases lay between the germline ends. Germline-derived CDR1 and CDR2 are MNHNS and SASEGT. This CDR3 has 14 residues. The chain's CDR3 is CASVRFEAYNEQFF. CDR3 DNA: TGTGCCAGCGTTCGATTTGAGGCCTACAATGAGCAGTTCTTC.

This clonotype showed up just a few times. V gene TRBV5-6 combines with J gene TRBJ2-1; 10 bases fit TRBD2. V shed 2 bases, J shed 6 bases, and the junction held 5 bases outside the gene matches. The CDR3 runs 15 residues. From germline, CDR1 is SGHDT and CDR2 YYEEEE. The CDR3 nucleotides are TGTGCCAGCAGCTTACCGGGACTAGCGACCAATGAGCAGTTCTTC. This gives the protein CASSLPGLATNEQFF.

This sequence joins TRBV29-1 and TRBJ2-3; D remains unclear. Germline V gene sequence: CDR1 SQVTM, CDR2 ANQGSEA. The CDR3 is 12 residues long. The V gene lost 4 bases and the J gene lost 2 bases, with 7 bases spanning the gap. The CDR3 protein is CSVAAATDTQYF. The DNA for the CDR3 is TGCAGCGTTGCGGCAGCCACAGATACGCAGTATTTT.

The genes are TRBV24-1 and TRBJ1-5; TRBD1 matches 10 bases. The J segment lost 6 bases and the V segment lost 5 bases, leaving 3 bases of the junction unmatched. The V gene's germline CDR1 is KGHDR and CDR2 SFDVKD. The CDR3 spans 14 residues. CDR3 residues: CATSGQGAGQPQHF. CDR3 in DNA: TGTGCCACCAGTGGACAGGGGGCGGGTCAGCCCCAGCATTTT.

V usage is TRBV30 and J usage is TRBJ2-7; maybe TRBD1 (5 bases). CDR1 is GTSNPN and CDR2 is SVGIG in the germline V gene (reference sequence). The V gene lost 1 base and the J gene lost 10 bases, with 11 bases spanning the gap. The length of the CDR3 is 11 residues. This CDR3 reads CAWSGKGPQYF. CDR3 DNA sequence: TGTGCCTGGAGTGGGAAGGGGCCTCAGTACTTC.

This clonotype was recorded a few times. This chain joins TRBV6-6 and TRBJ2-3, with 8 nucleotides matching TRBD2. The V gene's germline CDR1 is MNHNY and CDR2 SVGAGI (reference sequence). CDR3 size: 15 residues. Germline trimming cut 6 bases from V and 1 base from J; bases unmatched to any gene: 6. In nucleotides, the CDR3 is TGTGCCAGCAGGCAAACGGGAGGGCGCACAGATACGCAGTATTTT. It specifies CASRQTGGRTDTQYF.

The CDR3 is CASKAGNYEQYF. DNA of the CDR3: TGTGCCAGCAAGGCAGGGAACTACGAGCAGTACTTC. The chain has TRBV6-5 and TRBJ2-7; weak D call: TRBD1 (5 bases). The V gene's germline CDR1 is MNHEY and CDR2 SVGAGI. The V gene lost 7 bases and the J gene lost 3 bases, with 10 bases spanning the gap. There are 12 residues in the CDR3.